This paragraph covers one T cell receptor beta chain sequence. Its antigen is unknown. Base-call qualities are not available, and no considerably larger clone is one nucleotide away. Using the immunoSEQ hsTCRbeta Kit, TCR beta CDR3 regions were sequenced from DNA. In the paper's pipeline: The ImmunoSEQ Analyzer was used to analyse the TCR sequencing data. T cell clonality was defined as 1 minus Pielou's evenness, as computed on productive rearrangements. To measure T cell diversity, the inverse Simpson index was applied to productive templates. T cell density was expressed as TCR beta template counts normalized to usable DNA, with usable DNA estimated by amplifying and sequencing housekeeping genes. TCR metrics were compared across histologic stages using two-sided Kruskal-Wallis tests. TCRdb retrieved this table from immuneACCESS and kept in-frame rearrangements only. Not all clones are present; in checked studies, unresolved V genes account for under half, and no reason is known for the remainder. Clone size and V and J calls were adopted from that table, with D and trimming inferred from the DNA. The table for this sample lists 5,000 to 8,000 clones; approximately 73% of them were counted only once. The ten largest account for around 10% of the sample.

These data come from a study of immune evolution from preneoplasia to lung adenocarcinoma (dated by TCRdb to the early 2020s). Background for the entire study: HLA loss of heterozygosity was found in approximately 7.6% of AIS, under 18% of MIA and less than 35% of ADC lesions, and in no AAH lesions. TCR sequencing data were obtained from about 46 patients. The sample size was set by how many specimens were available, not by a prior power calculation. Whole exome sequencing and methylation data from the same cohort of nodules were integrated with the immune data. Immune contexture across lung adenocarcinoma precursors and invasive adenocarcinoma was profiled using immune gene expression, TCR sequencing and multiplex immunofluorescence. Resected precursor lesions (AAH, AIS, MIA) and invasive adenocarcinomas were compared with paired morphologically normal lung tissue. According to the study, some 110 samples went through TCR sequencing. POLYSOLVER was used to infer Class I HLA alleles from exome data, and LOHHLA was used to detect allele-specific HLA loss. The overall cohort comprised just under 55 patients with pulmonary nodules who underwent surgical resection. What the research found in general, with its limitations: Compared with EGFR-mutant or double wild-type lesions, KRAS-mutant nodules had the highest T cell clonality. All patients were from Japan and China, so applicability to Western populations was uncertain. Top T cell clone frequencies were highest in normal lung and appeared to decrease progressively from AAH through AIS, MIA and invasive adenocarcinoma. Normal lung showed the highest clonality, whereas later-stage lesions appeared to have higher T cell density and diversity but lower clonality. The findings were based on association rather than direct causation, and larger cohorts with long-term follow-up and longitudinal biopsies were deemed needed.

In the germline V gene, CDR1 corresponds to KGHSH and CDR2 to LQKENI. From its cysteine to its phenylalanine, the CDR3 spans 16 amino acids. Only the CDR3 portion is preserved as DNA: 48 bases, with reading frame beginning at the first base. For this chain, trimming is 4 bases at the V end and 4 bases at the J end, and the number of junction bases without a gene match is 7. Patients underwent resection in Japan or China between the mid-2010s and the late 2010s. The histologic diagnosis of each case was independently confirmed on H&E slides by two lung cancer pathologists. For nucleic acid extraction, premalignant or tumor cells were enriched by macro-dissection following pathologic assessment. FFPE tissue was used for DNA isolation with the AllPrep DNA/RNA FFPE Kit.

The TCR was taken from a donor at least 70 years old with lung adenocarcinoma. The V gene is TRBV18 and the J gene is TRBJ2-5, with TRBD1 identical over 12 junction bases. What was sequenced was FFPE lung adenocarcinoma in situ tissue. In the paper's terms, the cell subset or site label means: preinvasive adenocarcinoma in situ (AIS). The DNA is TGTGCCAGCTCACTGGGACAGGGGGCAATCGGAGAGACCCAGTACTTC. This translates into CASSLGQGAIGETQYF. With the portions outside the CDR3 filled from the reference TRBV18 and TRBJ2-5 genes, the complete variable region becomes NAGVMQNPRHLVRRRGQEARLRCSPMKGHSHVYWYRQLPEEGLKFMVYLQKENIIDESGMPKERFSAEFPKEGPSILRIQQVVRGDSAAYFCASSLGQGAIGETQYFGPGTRLLVL.